The clone carrying this T cell receptor (beta chain) was found many times. Antigen unknown. The sample belongs to a study of early T cells in non-severe SARS-CoV-2 infection. Study as a whole: The authors sequenced bulk RNA from unsorted whole blood, leaving chains unpaired. The study's findings and limits: Using VDJdb, the matching emphasized anti-spike CD8 responses while missing private and CD4 specificities.

The V and J ends lost 8 bases and 0 bases respectively, with 15 bases between them. This CDR3 is 15 amino acids long. Germline values: CDR1 SNHLY, CDR2 FYNNEI. Tagging with unique molecular identifiers was applied to individual cDNA molecules. A single record per CDR3 protein comes from TCRdb applying MiXCR to the 5' RACE reads. The sample contains under 85,000 distinct CDR3 sequences, about 11% of which appear only once. This clonotype was sampled from an adult who was a healthcare worker with PCR-confirmed SARS-CoV-2 infection or an uninfected control (not recorded which). V and J are TRBV2 and TRBJ2-3; D gene uncertain. The sequenced sample consisted of whole blood. This CDR3 reads CASLVDGKSTDTQYF. In DNA form, the CDR3 reads TGTGCCAGCCTTGTGGACGGCAAAAGCACAGATACGCAGTATTTT.